Shown below are 27 T cell receptor beta chains from a single sample sequenced in a study of cytomegalovirus exposure and HLA in healthy donors. 13 Jbeta primers and 60 Vbeta primers were used for the PCR. Measured with immunoSEQ multiplex PCR; TCRdb has only the in-frame clones, and not every one. The table shows tens of thousands of clones, with 83% occurring only once. Sequencing used PBMCs. These receptors all come from a man aged 25 to 45 in good health and CMV-seronegative.

The chain uses TRBV6-5 and TRBJ2-5; D might be TRBD1 (5 bases). Germline assignment: CDR1 MNHEY and CDR2 SVGAGI. Deletions cut 3 bases from V and 4 bases from J, with 18 bases between. The CDR3 spans 16 residues. The CDR3: CASSYFGDSNLETQYF. CDR3 coding DNA: TGTGCCAGCAGTTATTTTGGAGACAGCAATTTAGAGACCCAGTACTTC.

The genes are TRBV4-2 and TRBJ2-3, with 7 bases fitting TRBD1. V lost 0 bases, J lost 6 bases, and 3 bases stayed unmatched. Looked up from germline, CDR1 is LGHNA and CDR2 is YNFKEQ. The CDR3 sequence is 14 residues long. CDR3 sequence (DNA): TGTGCCAGCAGCCAAGATACAGGGGCCGATACGCAGTATTTT. As protein: CASSQDTGADTQYF.

The chain has TRBV10-3 and TRBJ1-2; D call uncertain. The germline V and J ends were trimmed by 0 bases and 4 bases, with 12 bases remaining between them. Germline assignment: CDR1 ENHRY and CDR2 SYGVKD. The CDR3 is 15 amino acids. CDR3 protein: CAISESGSRTYGYTF. The CDR3 DNA sequence: TGTGCCATCAGTGAGTCGGGGAGTAGGACCTATGGCTACACCTTC.

The chain recombines TRBV29-1 with TRBJ2-1, with 7 nucleotides matching TRBD2. The CDR3 loop spans 15 amino acids. V lost 3 bases and J lost 0; bases outside the gene matches: 5. Germline V gene lookup returns CDR1 SQVTM and CDR2 ANQGSEA. The CDR3 sequence: CSVDRREISYNEQFF. The CDR3, as DNA: TGCAGCGTTGACCGGCGGGAGATCTCCTACAATGAGCAGTTCTTC.

The chain is built from TRBV2 and TRBJ2-7; maybe TRBD2 (6 bases). Germline V lookup: CDR1 SNHLY, CDR2 FYNNEI. V lost 6 bases and J 5 bases, leaving 11 bases between the germline ends. CDR3 length equals 12 residues. The CDR3 DNA follows: TGTGCCAGCAGCGGGGGTCAGGACGAGCAGTACTTC. Protein: CASSGGQDEQYF.

This chain joins TRBV5-6 and TRBJ2-2, with 11 bases fitting TRBD2. Germline V gene data show CDR1 as SGHDT and CDR2 as YYEEEE. With V trimmed by 0 bases and J by 3 bases, 7 bases remained unmatched. The CDR3 is 18 amino acids. CDR3 nucleotide sequence: TGTGCCAGCAGCTTGGTTAGCGGGAGGGCCTCTGACACCGGGGAGCTGTTTTTT. This codes for CASSLVSGRASDTGELFF.

The chain joins TRBV11-2 to TRBJ2-5, with D maybe TRBD2 (6 bases). The V gene lost 1 base and the J gene lost 0 bases, with 9 bases spanning the gap. Germline-derived CDR1 and CDR2 are SGHAT and FQNNGV. The CDR3 covers 15 residues. CDR3 DNA: TGTGCCAGCAGCTTAGGGGAGGCGTACCAAGAGACCCAGTACTTC. Translating gives CASSLGEAYQETQYF.

The J gene is TRBJ2-1, the V gene TRBV7-9; the D gene is possibly TRBD2 (6 bases). The CDR3 has 13 amino acids. The V end was cut by 3 bases, the J end by 7 bases, with 10 bases between. CDR1 and CDR2 from the germline V gene are SEHNR and FQNEAQ (reference sequence). This CDR3 is CASSLDYTNEQFF. CDR3 DNA: TGTGCCAGCAGCTTGGACTATACAAATGAGCAGTTCTTC.

This chain connects TRBV18 to TRBJ1-2; maybe TRBD1 (5 bases). The germline V gene has CDR1 KGHSH and CDR2 LQKENI. V dropped 3 bases and J dropped 5 bases, with 19 bases sitting between them. This CDR3 comprises 16 residues. This CDR3 is CASSPRSGSRVYGYTF. The CDR3 DNA sequence: TGTGCCAGCTCACCGCGATCCGGGTCCAGGGTTTATGGCTACACCTTC.

This clone was seen a single time. This specimen includes other DNA sequences encoding the same CDR3. The rearrangement links TRBV6-1 to TRBJ1-5; 7 bases match TRBD1. This CDR3 spans 15 amino acids. Germline values: CDR1 MNHNS, CDR2 SASEGT. V shed 3 bases and J 4 bases; nucleotides not matched to a gene: 6. CDR3 residues: CASSDRGISNQPQHF. DNA of the CDR3: TGTGCCAGCAGTGACAGGGGGATTAGTAATCAGCCCCAGCATTTT.

This chain joins TRBV9 and TRBJ2-3, with TRBD2 identical over 10 bases. With 5 bases clipped from V and 6 bases from J, the junction kept 12 bases outside the gene matches. This CDR3 has 16 residues. Germline CDR1 is SGDLS and CDR2 is YYNGEE. The CDR3 DNA is TGTGCCAGCAGTCCATGGGTAGCGGGGGGCGGGGATACGCAGTATTTT. This translates into CASSPWVAGGGDTQYF. Full variable domain (rest looked up from reference TRBV9 and TRBJ2-3): DSGVTQTPKHLITATGQRVTLRCSPRSGDLSVYWYQQSLDQGLQFLIQYYNGEERAKGNILERFSAQQFPDLHSELNLSSLELGDSALYFCASSPWVAGGGDTQYFGPGTRLTVL.

The chain uses TRBV7-9 and TRBJ1-4; 7 positions agree with TRBD1. CDR1 SEHNR and CDR2 FQNEAQ come from the germline V gene (reference sequence). Germline trimming cut 5 bases from V and 5 bases from J; bases unmatched to any gene: 8. The CDR3 extends over 15 amino acids. DNA of the CDR3: TGTGCCAGCAGCCTCTGGACAGGCGACAATGAAAAACTGTTTTTT. Its protein is CASSLWTGDNEKLFF.

V is TRBV7-9 and J is TRBJ1-4; 8 bases agree with TRBD1. CDR1 and CDR2 from the germline V gene are SEHNR and FQNEAQ (reference sequence). The CDR3 consists of 13 residues. V was pared by 6 bases and J by 6 bases, with 3 bases of the junction left unmatched. CDR3 region: CASSRQGYEKLFF. CDR3 DNA: TGTGCCAGCAGTCGACAGGGGTATGAAAAACTGTTTTTT.

The table lists this clone with a count of one. The chain couples TRBV7-2 to TRBJ2-5; 11 bases fit TRBD2. Germline V gene lookup returns CDR1 SGHTA and CDR2 FQGNSA. The CDR3 contains 16 residues. Trimming at V came to 0 bases and at J to 5 bases, leaving 5 bases not matched to a gene. The CDR3 spells CASSLALAGGLETQYF. The CDR3 bases are TGTGCCAGCAGCTTAGCGCTAGCGGGAGGACTGGAGACCCAGTACTTC.

This clone appeared once. The chain recombines TRBV7-8 with TRBJ1-6, with 7 bases matching TRBD1. The V gene end was trimmed by 1 base and the J gene end by 15 bases; junction bases not matched to a gene: 15. Germline values: CDR1 SGHVS, CDR2 FQNEAQ. CDR3 size: 16 residues. The CDR3 sequence is CASSLGGKGALYVLHF. Written as DNA, the CDR3 is TGTGCCAGCAGCTTAGGGGGGAAGGGGGCGCTTTATGTCCTCCACTTT.

The chain joins TRBV11-2 to TRBJ1-6; the match to TRBD1 covers 8 bases. The CDR3 covers 17 residues. Trimming removed 2 bases from V and 7 bases from J; junction bases left unmatched: 10. CDR1 and CDR2 from the germline V gene are SGHAT and FQNNGV. In nucleotides, the CDR3 is TGTGCCAGCAGCTTAACCCCGGGACAGGTTGGAAATTCACCCCTCCACTTT. It encodes CASSLTPGQVGNSPLHF.

The rearrangement joins TRBV9 to TRBJ2-1; D possibly corresponds to TRBD2 (5 bases). V lost 0 bases and J lost 0, with 10 bases in between. There are 16 residues in the CDR3. From germline, CDR1 is SGDLS and CDR2 YYNGEE. As DNA, the CDR3 is TGTGCCAGCAGCGTAGTAAGCGGAAGCTCCTACAATGAGCAGTTCTTC. Protein: CASSVVSGSSYNEQFF. The full variable domain, rest sourced from reference TRBV9 and TRBJ2-1, is DSGVTQTPKHLITATGQRVTLRCSPRSGDLSVYWYQQSLDQGLQFLIQYYNGEERAKGNILERFSAQQFPDLHSELNLSSLELGDSALYFCASSVVSGSSYNEQFFGPGTRLTVL.

In DNA form, the CDR3 reads TGTGCCAGCAGTCAATCTCGGGACATTGGAGATACGCAGTATTTT. Its translation is CASSQSRDIGDTQYF. The chain carries TRBV14 and TRBJ2-3, with a weak D call TRBD1 (6 bases). Germline V gene sequence: CDR1 SGHDN, CDR2 FVKESK. There are 15 residues in the CDR3. V lost 6 bases and J 5 bases, leaving 18 bases between the germline ends.

This chain uses TRBV27 with TRBJ2-1; 8 bases are a match to TRBD1. The length of the CDR3 is 16 residues. The V segment lost 5 bases and the J segment 0 bases; nucleotides outside the gene matches: 6. Per germline, CDR1 MNHEY and CDR2 SMNVEV (reference sequence). The CDR3 bases are TGTGCCAGCAGTGCCCTGACAGGGGTCTCCTACAATGAGCAGTTCTTC. Amino acids: CASSALTGVSYNEQFF.

The CDR3 sequence is CASSLEVLASTDTQYF. The CDR3 DNA reads as TGTGCCAGCAGCTTAGAGGTCCTAGCTAGCACAGATACGCAGTATTTT. The rearrangement joins TRBV7-2 to TRBJ2-3; D possibly corresponds to TRBD2 (5 bases). Trimming removed 1 base from V and 0 bases from J, with 11 bases in between. CDR3 size: 16 residues. Germline V gene sequence: CDR1 SGHTA, CDR2 FQGNSA.

The rearrangement joins TRBV7-9 to TRBJ1-1; perhaps TRBD1 as D (5 bases). The CDR3 is 13 residues long. V was shortened by 5 bases and J by 8 bases, with 15 bases between the two germline ends. Germline-derived CDR1 and CDR2 are SEHNR and FQNEAQ (reference sequence). The CDR3 protein is CASSPQAGPEAFF. The CDR3 DNA reads as TGTGCCAGCAGCCCCCAGGCGGGACCCGAAGCTTTCTTT.

Concerning this clone: A junction boundary mismatches the germline segment, possibly from a read error. The chain links TRBV7-9 to TRBJ2-5; 8 nucleotides align to TRBD1. CDR1 SEHNR and CDR2 FQNEAQ come from the germline V gene (reference sequence). This CDR3 has 16 amino acids. CDR3 DNA: TGTTCCAGCTCCCCGCGACAGGGGTCTTTGGGGGAGACCCAGTACTTC. It translates to CSSSPRQGSLGETQYF.

The J gene is TRBJ2-1, the V gene TRBV5-5; TRBD2 matches 7 bases. Trimming cost V 0 bases and J 3 bases; bases outside gene matches: 6. There are 16 residues in the CDR3. Germline-derived CDR1 and CDR2 are SGHKS and YYEKEE (reference sequence). The CDR3, as DNA: TGTGCCAGCAGCTTGGAGCCTAGCGGTATCTACAATGAGCAGTTCTTC. Protein product: CASSLEPSGIYNEQFF.

Regarding this clone: Because it lacks the conserved phenylalanine or tryptophan at the end, this CDR3 is likely a read error. The limits of the CDR3 on the DNA are not certain, so only TCRdb's listed CDR3 is given. This rearrangement joins TRBV11-1 to TRBJ2-7; the table names TRBD1, a call not compared with the DNA. Germline V gene data show CDR1 as SGHAT and CDR2 as FQDESV (reference sequence). Inclusive of both ends, the CDR3 amounts to 9 amino acids. The chain's CDR3 is CASSLGQNL.

The CDR3 loop is CASSRTTGGVWEQYF. CDR3 sequence (DNA): TGTGCCAGCAGTCGCACGACAGGGGGGGTATGGGAGCAGTACTTC. J is TRBJ2-7 and V is TRBV6-1, with 9 bases aligning to TRBD1. CDR3 length: 15 residues. From germline, CDR1 is MNHNS and CDR2 SASEGT. Trimming cost V 5 bases and J 7 bases; bases outside gene matches: 12.

This chain connects TRBV4-3 to TRBJ2-5; 8 bases fit TRBD2. The J call may be faulty, since TRBJ2-7 better matches the DNA end. This CDR3 comprises 16 residues. Germline V lookup: CDR1 LGHNA, CDR2 YSLEER. The CDR3 protein is CASSQALQREYNEQYF. The DNA of the CDR3 is TGCGCCAGCAGCCAAGCCCTTCAGCGGGAGTACAACGAGCAGTACTTC.

This chain joins TRBV7-2 and TRBJ2-1; 7 bases align to TRBD1. The CDR3 consists of 16 residues. CDR1 SGHTA and CDR2 FQGNSA come from the germline V gene. Trimming cost V 2 bases and J 0 bases; bases outside gene matches: 4. The CDR3 sequence: CASSLSGTASYNEQFF. The CDR3 DNA reads TGTGCCAGCAGCTTATCGGGGACAGCCTCCTACAATGAGCAGTTCTTC. Together with reference TRBV7-2 and TRBJ2-1, the CDR3 gives the full variable domain: GAGVSQSPSNKVTEKGKDVELRCDPISGHTALYWYRQSLGQGLEFLIYFQGNSAPDKSGLPSDRFSAERTGGSVSTLTIQRTQQEDSAVYLCASSLSGTASYNEQFFGPGTRLTVL.